One and the same sample provided the 32 T cell receptor beta chains below, sequenced in a study of blood T cell repertoires in COVID-19. Clones were read by immunoSEQ multiplex PCR, and TCRdb kept only the in-frame ones, dropping some. The sample lists about 140,000 clones; approximately 87% were seen once. The specimen was peripheral blood. These receptors all come from a woman in her forties with acute or convalescent COVID-19.

The sample holds one count of this clone. The chain joins TRBV27 to TRBJ2-7; TRBD2 might be the D (6 bases). Germline lookup yields CDR1 MNHEY and CDR2 SMNVEV (reference sequence). This CDR3 region has 15 residues. Trimming took off 3 bases at V and 5 bases at J, with 17 bases between the two ends. The DNA for the CDR3 is TGTGCCAGCAGTTTCCTTATAGCGGACCAAGACGAGCAGTACTTC. This gives the protein CASSFLIADQDEQYF.

This chain uses TRBV7-3 with TRBJ2-1, with 9 bases fitting TRBD2. Germline V gives CDR1 SGHTA, CDR2 FQGTGA. V lost 1 base and J lost 8; bases outside the gene matches: 15. This CDR3 contains 18 residues. CDR3 bases: TGTGCCAGCAGCTTAATTGCGGGGGGGGCTGCTGGAGATGATGAGCAGTTCTTC. It translates to CASSLIAGGAAGDDEQFF.

This chain connects TRBV7-2 to TRBJ1-6, with D perhaps matching TRBD1 (5 bases). There are 15 residues in the CDR3. The germline V gene has CDR1 SGHTA and CDR2 FQGNSA. V was trimmed by 1 base and J by 7 bases, leaving 11 bases between them. The DNA for the CDR3 is TGTGCCAGCAGCTTAGGGGGGGTTGGGAATTCACCCCTCCACTTT. It specifies CASSLGGVGNSPLHF.

A single count supports this clone. The V call is TRBV24-1, the J call TRBJ2-2, with a possible D match to TRBD1 (5 bases). The CDR3 runs to 14 residues. Germline values: CDR1 KGHDR, CDR2 SFDVKD. Trimming shortened V by 6 bases and J by 7 bases, and 14 bases separated the two germline ends. CDR3 in DNA: TGTGCCACCAGTATTGGTTGGGGCGACGGGGAGCTGTTTTTT. Translation gives CATSIGWGDGELFF.

V and J are TRBV13 and TRBJ2-7, with TRBD2 as a possible D gene (6 bases). This CDR3 is 12 amino acids long. The V end was cut by 5 bases, the J end by 7 bases, with 12 bases between. CDR1 is PRHDT, CDR2 FYEKMQ, per germline (reference sequence). The DNA of the CDR3 is TGTGCCAGCAGCCCCAGGGAGGATGAGCAGTACTTC. Translating gives CASSPREDEQYF. The variable domain in full, with the rest retrieved from reference TRBV13 and TRBJ2-7, is AAGVIQSPRHLIKEKRETATLKCYPIPRHDTVYWYQQGPGQDPQFLISFYEKMQSDKGSIPDRFSAQQFSDYHSELNMSSLELGDSALYFCASSPREDEQYFGPGTRLTVT.

V gene TRBV7-2 combines with J gene TRBJ1-3, with 7 bases lining up with TRBD1. CDR3 size: 15 residues. Trimming at V came to 5 bases and at J to 0 bases, leaving 4 bases not matched to a gene. CDR1 and CDR2 (germline): SGHTA, FQGNSA. Here the CDR3 reads CASSKRQGSGNTIYF. CDR3 nucleotides: TGTGCCAGCAGCAAAAGACAGGGCTCTGGAAACACCATATATTTT.

The chain carries TRBV24-1 and TRBJ2-5; no reliable D call. The germline V and J ends were trimmed by 3 bases and 2 bases, with 3 bases remaining between them. This CDR3 is 12 amino acids long. CDR1 is KGHDR, CDR2 SFDVKD, per germline. CDR3 DNA sequence: TGTGCCACCAGTGATGCGCAAGAGACCCAGTACTTC. This gives the protein CATSDAQETQYF.

The rearrangement links TRBV30 to TRBJ1-3, with TRBD1 matching 7 bases. Germline V gene data show CDR1 as GTSNPN and CDR2 as SVGIG (reference sequence). This CDR3 is built from 15 residues. J lost 0 bases, V lost 2 bases, and 4 bases had no gene match. DNA for the CDR3: TGTGCCTGGAGTAACAGGGGTAGCTCTGGAAACACCATATATTTT. The encoded protein is CAWSNRGSSGNTIYF.

The chain links TRBV7-8 to TRBJ2-7, with D possibly being TRBD1 (5 bases). V lost 2 bases and J lost 0, with 11 bases in between. CDR1 is SGHVS and CDR2 is FQNEAQ in the germline V gene. The CDR3 runs 15 residues. The CDR3 coding sequence is TGTGCCAGCAGCTTATGGGGCTCGATCTCCTACGAGCAGTACTTC. This codes for CASSLWGSISYEQYF.

The chain has TRBV11-1 and TRBJ2-2, with TRBD2 matching over 7 bases. V was pared by 5 bases and J by 0 bases, with 3 bases of the junction left unmatched. The CDR3 is 15 amino acids. Germline V gene sequence: CDR1 SGHAT, CDR2 FQDESV (reference sequence). CDR3 region: CASSRSGTNTGELFF. The CDR3 DNA follows: TGTGCCAGCAGCCGGAGCGGGACGAACACCGGGGAGCTGTTTTTT.

The V call is TRBV27, the J call TRBJ2-7; 9 bases line up with TRBD1. The CDR3 spans 15 residues. Germline lookup yields CDR1 MNHEY and CDR2 SMNVEV (reference sequence). Germline trimming cut 2 bases from V and 3 bases from J; bases unmatched to any gene: 5. For the CDR3, the DNA is TGTGCCAGCAGTTTAAACTGGGACAGGGTCTACGAGCAGTACTTC. Protein sequence: CASSLNWDRVYEQYF.

V gene TRBV19 combines with J gene TRBJ2-3; the D gene is possibly TRBD2 (6 bases). V was clipped by 10 bases and J by 2 bases, with 22 bases between them. The CDR3 spans 16 residues. The germline V gene encodes CDR1 LNHDA and CDR2 SQIVND (reference sequence). CDR3 region: CATTNRGGTDTDTQYF. CDR3 nucleotide sequence: TGTGCCACCACTAATCGAGGAGGGACGGACACAGATACGCAGTATTTT. The variable domain in full, completed from reference TRBV19 and TRBJ2-3, reads DGGITQSPKYLFRKEGQNVTLSCEQNLNHDAMYWYRQDPGQGLRLIYYSQIVNDFQKGDIAEGYSVSREKKESFPLTVTSAQKNPTAFYLCATTNRGGTDTDTQYFGPGTRLTVL.

CDR3 sequence (DNA): TGTGCCAGCAGCCAAGGGACAGGGATGGTTGGTGAAAAACTGTTTTTT. Protein sequence: CASSQGTGMVGEKLFF. J is TRBJ1-4 and V is TRBV3-1 (or the pseudogene TRBV3-2); TRBD1 matches 8 bases. This CDR3 has 16 amino acids. V shed 1 base, J shed 7 bases, and the junction held 8 bases outside the gene matches. Germline V lookup: CDR1 LGHDT, CDR2 YNNKEL (reference sequence).

The chain uses TRBV9 and TRBJ2-2, with TRBD1 identical over 10 bases. This CDR3 is built from 19 residues. V lost 3 bases and J lost 1; bases outside the gene matches: 12. Looked up from germline, CDR1 is SGDLS and CDR2 is YYNGEE. The CDR3 loop reads CASSATGGAPIQNTGELFF. The CDR3 coding sequence is TGTGCCAGCAGCGCGACAGGGGGCGCACCTATTCAGAACACCGGGGAGCTGTTTTTT.

V gene TRBV30 combines with J gene TRBJ2-3; 7 bases align to TRBD2. The V and J ends lost 2 bases and 3 bases, in that order; junction bases with no gene match: 2. The germline CDR1 and CDR2 sequences are GTSNPN and SVGIG (reference sequence). This CDR3 contains 13 residues. The CDR3 here is CAWSWGGTDTQYF. CDR3 in DNA: TGTGCCTGGAGTTGGGGGGGGACAGATACGCAGTATTTT.

This chain connects TRBV19 to TRBJ1-2; D is perhaps TRBD1 (5 bases). The CDR3 contains 15 residues. From germline, CDR1 is LNHDA and CDR2 SQIVND (reference sequence). V shed 5 bases and J shed 0 bases, with 13 bases lying between them. The CDR3 DNA sequence: TGTGCCAGTAGTCCGAACGGACACCCTAACTATGGCTACACCTTC. It encodes CASSPNGHPNYGYTF.

Comment on this clone: This CDR3 fails to terminate in the conserved phenylalanine or tryptophan, so it likely reflects a read error. Because the CDR3's place on the DNA is in doubt, the DNA is left out and the CDR3 is given as listed by TCRdb. CDR3 amino acids: CATGGGRA. The chain carries TRBV10-1 and TRBJ1-1. The CDR3 totals 8 residues, both ends included. Germline V gene sequence: CDR1 WNHNN, CDR2 SYGVQD (reference sequence).

This clone has only one observation. The genes are TRBV9 and TRBJ2-1; possibly TRBD2 for D (6 bases). The germline CDR1 and CDR2 sequences are SGDLS and YYNGEE. There are 14 residues in the CDR3. V was cut by 0 bases and J by 3 bases, with 7 bases left in between. CDR3 sequence: CASSVGGLYNEQFF. CDR3 nucleotides: TGTGCCAGCAGCGTAGGGGGACTCTACAATGAGCAGTTCTTC.

The V and J genes are TRBV4-3 and TRBJ1-4; D is unclear. V was clipped by 1 base and J by 6 bases, with 12 bases between them. Germline CDR1 is LGHNA and CDR2 is YSLEER. The length of the CDR3 is 15 residues. CDR3 in DNA: TGCGCCAGCAGCCAAGGTTACAGCTACGATGAAAAACTGTTTTTT. Its protein is CASSQGYSYDEKLFF.

Of note for this clone: In the same sample, other DNA sequences code for this CDR3. CDR3 in DNA: TGTGCCAGCAGCCAGGGGACTAGCGGGACCAATGAGCAGTTCTTC. Encoded protein: CASSQGTSGTNEQFF. The V and J genes are TRBV3-1 (or the pseudogene TRBV3-2) and TRBJ2-1, with 13 positions matching TRBD2. Trimming at V came to 3 bases and at J to 6 bases, leaving 2 bases not matched to a gene. This CDR3 is built from 15 residues. In germline, CDR1 is LGHDT, CDR2 YNNKEL (reference sequence).

The CDR3 DNA reads TGCGCCAGCGGTCCTTACCGGACAGACTCCAATCAGCCCCAGCATTTT. Translating gives CASGPYRTDSNQPQHF. This chain joins TRBV10-1 and TRBJ1-5; D is perhaps TRBD1 (6 bases). There are 16 residues in the CDR3. V lost 8 bases, J lost 3 bases, and 20 bases lay in between. The germline V gene has CDR1 WNHNN and CDR2 SYGVQD (reference sequence).

This chain joins TRBV27 and TRBJ1-2, with TRBD1 as a possible D gene (6 bases). Germline V gene lookup returns CDR1 MNHEY and CDR2 SMNVEV (reference sequence). This CDR3 is built from 16 residues. Trimming removed 6 bases at V and 8 bases at J, with 25 bases between. The DNA of the CDR3 is TGTGCCAGCAGCCCATCAAGCTTACAGGGTACAAGCGGCTACACCTTC. It specifies CASSPSSLQGTSGYTF.

The rearrangement uses TRBV29-1 and TRBJ2-5; D might be TRBD2 (5 bases). From germline, CDR1 is SQVTM and CDR2 ANQGSEA. CDR3 length: 13 amino acids. Trimming removed 3 bases at V and 5 bases at J, with 13 bases between. The CDR3 spells CSVDPWTAETQYF. The DNA of the CDR3 is TGCAGCGTTGACCCCTGGACTGCGGAGACCCAGTACTTC.

The rearrangement uses TRBV7-9 and TRBJ2-4; D possibly corresponds to TRBD1 (5 bases). Trimming shortened V by 5 bases and J by 5 bases, and 16 bases separated the two germline ends. The CDR3 has 15 amino acids. Germline CDR1 reads SEHNR; CDR2 reads FQNEAQ (reference sequence). The CDR3 region has the DNA TGTGCCAGCAGCAGATCAGGGTTGGGGCAAAACATTCAGTACTTC. Translated, it gives CASSRSGLGQNIQYF.

The J gene is TRBJ1-1, the V gene TRBV9; maybe TRBD1 (5 bases). This CDR3 has 14 residues. Germline CDR1 and CDR2: SGDLS and YYNGEE. The V end was cut by 3 bases, the J end by 1 base, with 10 bases between. CDR3 bases: TGTGCCAGCAGCGCCAGTACAGGGAACACTGAAGCTTTCTTT. It translates to CASSASTGNTEAFF.

This rearrangement joins TRBV5-6 to TRBJ1-2; D might be TRBD1 (5 bases). The CDR3 is 14 amino acids. V lost 0 bases, J lost 3 bases, and 9 bases lay in between. Per germline, CDR1 SGHDT and CDR2 YYEEEE. Here the CDR3 reads CASSLGQQDYGYTF. In DNA form, the CDR3 reads TGTGCCAGCAGCTTGGGACAGCAGGACTATGGCTACACCTTC.

The V and J genes are TRBV7-2 and TRBJ2-7, with 7 bases identical to TRBD1. The CDR3 covers 13 residues. Germline loops: CDR1 SGHTA, CDR2 FQGNSA. Trimming cost V 6 bases and J 7 bases; bases outside gene matches: 9. CDR3 amino acids: CASRLGGWEEQYF. In DNA form, the CDR3 reads TGTGCCAGCAGACTAGGGGGCTGGGAGGAGCAGTACTTC.

The V and J genes are TRBV21-1 and TRBJ2-2; no check of the table's D call, TRBD1, against the DNA was made. TRBV21-1 is classified as a pseudogene. CDR3 size: 16 residues. In DNA, the CDR3 is TGTGCCAGCAGCAAATTCACAGGGGAGAACACCGGGGAGCTGTTTTTT. This sequence encodes CASSKFTGENTGELFF.

The chain recombines TRBV27 with TRBJ2-2; D is possibly TRBD2 (5 bases). The V gene lost 3 bases and the J gene lost 3 bases, with 8 bases spanning the gap. Per germline, CDR1 MNHEY and CDR2 SMNVEV (reference sequence). The CDR3 contains 14 residues. This chain's CDR3 is CASSLDLYTGELFF. The CDR3 DNA is TGTGCCAGCAGTTTGGACTTATACACCGGGGAGCTGTTTTTT.

This clone was picked up a small number of times. CDR3 sequence (DNA): TGCGCCAGCAGCCAAGACCAGGGGACTGGGGCCAACGTCCTGACTTTC. It translates to CASSQDQGTGANVLTF. This chain links TRBV4-3 with TRBJ2-6; maybe TRBD1 (6 bases). V was clipped by 0 bases and J by 2 bases, with 8 bases between them. CDR1 and CDR2 (germline): LGHNA, YSLEER. The CDR3 is made up of 16 amino acids.

The chain is built from TRBV6-5 and TRBJ2-5, with 10 bases identical to TRBD2. Germline-derived CDR1 and CDR2 are MNHEY and SVGAGI. Unmatched junction bases numbered 7, after V lost 7 bases and J lost 5 bases. This CDR3 region has 14 residues. The CDR3 sequence is CASTLLAGRETQYF. In nucleotides, the CDR3 is TGTGCCAGCACTTTACTAGCGGGGAGGGAGACCCAGTACTTC.

The table lists this clone with a count of one. This chain uses TRBV11-2 with TRBJ2-1, with 10 positions matching TRBD2. The V gene's germline CDR1 is SGHAT and CDR2 FQNNGV. This CDR3 comprises 17 residues. V was pared by 1 base and J by 7 bases, with 10 bases of the junction left unmatched. Here the CDR3 DNA reads TGTGCCAGCAGCTTAGCCGAGGGGACTAGCGCAAGAAATGAGCAGTTCTTC. This encodes CASSLAEGTSARNEQFF.